The clone carrying this T cell receptor beta chain was recorded a few times. With 2 bases removed from V and 3 bases from J, the gap between germline ends came to 17 bases. CDR1 is MNHEY and CDR2 is SVGEGT in the germline V gene. The CDR3 is 16 amino acids. TCRdb re-called the RT-PCR reads with MiXCR, one entry per CDR3 protein. The sample lists about 780,000 distinct CDR3 sequences; 15% to 20% were seen once. This entry is derived from a study of response to subunit inactivated influenza vaccine. The chain employs TRBV6-2 or TRBV6-3 and TRBJ2-7; D assignment may be TRBD1 or TRBD2 (7 bases each). The sequence came from a man aged 45-65 years who received an inactivated influenza vaccine. This specimen was PBMCs from blood, taken approximately 5 days after vaccination. The DNA of the CDR3 is TGTGCCAGCAGTTACGGACCGACAGGGAGGGTCTACGAGCAGTACTTC. Amino acids: CASSYGPTGRVYEQYF.